Ten or more counts support the clone carrying this TCR beta chain. This record belongs to a study of blood T cells in healthy people across ages. Primed by a sample-barcoded 5' primer and a J-beta primer mix, a second PCR proceeded for about 6 to 11 cycles. TCRdb fed the 5' RACE reads into MiXCR, producing one record per CDR3 protein. This table has 1.5 million to 2 million distinct CDR3 sequences, roughly 27% appearing once. The trim removed 3 bases at V and 8 bases at J, leaving 5 bases unmatched. CDR3 length equals 14 residues. CDR1 SGHAT and CDR2 FQNNGV come from the germline V gene. This chain links TRBV11-2 with TRBJ2-1; 9 bases fit TRBD2. Specimen: blood. The TCR originated in a woman aged 25 to 39 in good health. CDR3 in amino acids: CASSLAGGPHEQFF. The DNA of the CDR3 is TGTGCCAGCAGCTTGGCGGGGGGGCCACATGAGCAGTTCTTC. The entire variable domain, with the rest obtained from reference TRBV11-2 and TRBJ2-1, is as follows: EAGVAQSPRYKIIEKRQSVAFWCNPISGHATLYWYQQILGQGPKLLIQFQNNGVVDDSQLPKDRFSAERLKGVDSTLKIQPAKLEDSAVYLCASSLAGGPHEQFFGPGTRLTVL.